Described below is a single TCR beta chain sequence and its context. Its target is not known. The entry originates in a study of T cells in Graves' hyperthyroidism and ophthalmopathy. General study results and limits: By a 13 V-J model, ophthalmopathy was set apart from stable hyperthyroidism. Ophthalmopathy prediction by the model preceded onset by a median roughly 6 months.

RNA transcripts gave rise to amplified TCR beta CDR3 regions. The HTBI primer set was used in a first-round RT-PCR of the TCR CDR3. TCRdb redid the calling of the multiplex PCR reads with MiXCR, one entry per CDR3 protein. The sample yields about 380,000 distinct CDR3 sequences, around 14% seen once. Graves' hyperthyroidism without ophthalmopathy progression within 18 months was termed stable. Hyperthyroidism in the patients, aged 18 to 65, was newly diagnosed and under 2 months in duration. V gave up 2 bases and J gave up 0 bases; unmatched junction bases: 8. The CDR3 contains 18 residues. Germline loops: CDR1 MNHEY, CDR2 SVGAGI.

Material for sequencing was blood. The TCR was taken from a woman aged 55-75 years with Graves' hyperthyroidism. The V gene is TRBV6-5, the J gene TRBJ1-5; TRBD1 agrees at 9 bases. In DNA form, the CDR3 reads TGTGCCAGCAGTTACGGGGGACAGGGAAAATATAGCAATCAGCCCCAGCATTTT. Amino acid sequence: CASSYGGQGKYSNQPQHF.